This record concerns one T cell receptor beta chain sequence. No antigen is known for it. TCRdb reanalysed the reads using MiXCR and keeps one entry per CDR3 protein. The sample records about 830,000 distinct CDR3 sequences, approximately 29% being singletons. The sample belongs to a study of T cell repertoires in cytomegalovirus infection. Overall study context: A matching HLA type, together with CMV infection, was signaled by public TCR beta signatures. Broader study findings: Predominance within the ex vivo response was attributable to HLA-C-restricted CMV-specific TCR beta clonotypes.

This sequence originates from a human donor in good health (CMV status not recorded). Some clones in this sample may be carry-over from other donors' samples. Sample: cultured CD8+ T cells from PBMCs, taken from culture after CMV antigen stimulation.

The CDR3 reads CASSLVPETEAFF. CDR3 nucleotides: TGCGCCAGCAGCTTGGTCCCAGAAACTGAAGCTTTCTTT. The chain recombines TRBV5-1 with TRBJ1-1; the D is unclear. This CDR3 comprises 13 residues. The V and J ends lost 0 bases and 5 bases respectively, with 8 bases between them. Looked up from germline, CDR1 is SGHRS and CDR2 is YFSETQ.